The T cell receptor (beta chain) under discussion was sequenced for a study of blood T cell repertoires in COVID-19. Whole-study context: Sites across the United States, Italy and Spain contributed samples from acute and convalescent COVID-19.

The junction had 0 bases not matched to a gene; V was cut back by 1 base and J by 3 bases. From germline, CDR1 is KGHSH and CDR2 LQKENI. CDR3 length: 16 amino acids. Sequencing used immunoSEQ multiplex PCR; TCRdb keeps in-frame clones, though not all of them. In the table there are some 200,000 clones, about 90% of which are singletons. The sequencing sample was made of peripheral blood. The TCR sequence derives from a woman aged 50 to 65 with acute or convalescent COVID-19. V gene TRBV18 combines with J gene TRBJ2-1; TRBD2 matches at 13 bases. CDR3 residues: CASSPRTSGSYNEQFF. As DNA, the CDR3 is TGTGCCAGCTCACCACGGACTAGCGGGAGCTACAATGAGCAGTTCTTC.